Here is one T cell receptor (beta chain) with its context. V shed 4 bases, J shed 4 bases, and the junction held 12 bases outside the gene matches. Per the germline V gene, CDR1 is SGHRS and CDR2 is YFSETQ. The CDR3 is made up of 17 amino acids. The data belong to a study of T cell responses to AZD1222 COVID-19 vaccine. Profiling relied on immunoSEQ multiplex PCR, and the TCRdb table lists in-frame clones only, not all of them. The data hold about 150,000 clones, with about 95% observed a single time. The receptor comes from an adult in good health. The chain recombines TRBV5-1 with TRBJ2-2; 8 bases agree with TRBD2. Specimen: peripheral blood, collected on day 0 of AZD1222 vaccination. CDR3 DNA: TGCGCCAGCAGCGGTGACGGGGGGGCCGGGGGCACCGGGGAGCTGTTTTTT. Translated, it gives CASSGDGGAGGTGELFF.